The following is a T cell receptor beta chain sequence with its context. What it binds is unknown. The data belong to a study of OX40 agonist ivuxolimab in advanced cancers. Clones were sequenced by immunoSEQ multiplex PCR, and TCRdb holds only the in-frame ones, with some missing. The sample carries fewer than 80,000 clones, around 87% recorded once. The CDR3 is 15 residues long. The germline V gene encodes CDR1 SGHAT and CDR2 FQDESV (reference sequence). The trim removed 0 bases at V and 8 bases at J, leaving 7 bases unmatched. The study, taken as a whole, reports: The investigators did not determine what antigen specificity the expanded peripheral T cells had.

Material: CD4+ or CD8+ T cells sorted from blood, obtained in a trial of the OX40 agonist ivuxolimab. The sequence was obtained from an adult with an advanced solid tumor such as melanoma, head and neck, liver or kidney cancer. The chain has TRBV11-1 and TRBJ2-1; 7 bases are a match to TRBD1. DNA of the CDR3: TGTGCCAGCAGCTTAGCTAGGGGGCTACGATATGAGCAGTTCTTC. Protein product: CASSLARGLRYEQFF.